This TCR beta chain was profiled in a study of T cells in Graves' hyperthyroidism and ophthalmopathy. Overall study results and limits: Clonotypes that were expanded in thyroid above 0.001 mostly appeared in blood too.

CDR3 length: 14 residues. Germline loops: CDR1 SGHTA, CDR2 FQGNSA. As regards this clonotype: The antigen remains unidentified. With a much larger clone just one base away, this may be a read error.

RNA transcripts gave rise to amplified TCR beta CDR3 regions. Carried out on the TCR CDR3, a first-round RT-PCR used the HTBI primer set. TCRdb analysed the multiplex PCR reads with MiXCR anew, one entry per CDR3 protein. The data hold 620,000 or so distinct CDR3 sequences, with about 15% observed a single time. Diagnoses used clinical symptoms, serum thyroxine and TRAb, thyroid ultrasound and orbital computed tomography. The source of this sequence is a woman in her forties or fifties with Graves' ophthalmopathy. The chain joins TRBV7-2 to TRBJ2-2, with a weak D call TRBD2 (6 bases). The sample comprised blood. This CDR3 reads CASSRTQNTGGLFF. CDR3 DNA: TGTGCCAGCAGCCGGACACAAAACACCGGGGGGCTGTTTTTT.